The next 25 T cell receptor beta chains were all read from a single sample in a study of cytomegalovirus exposure and HLA in healthy donors. PCR was performed using 60 Vbeta and 13 Jbeta primers. Some clones are missing from TCRdb's copy, which holds only in-frame ones; the method was immunoSEQ multiplex PCR. This sample has about 150,000 clones, with around 75% found just once. Material: PBMCs. The receptors originated from a woman between 18 and 30 years old in good health and CMV-seronegative.

This clone appeared a few times. V is TRBV7-2 and J is TRBJ1-4; D is unclear. V was cut by 3 bases and J by 7 bases, with 3 bases left in between. The CDR3 runs to 11 residues. CDR1 is SGHTA and CDR2 is FQGNSA in the germline V gene. CDR3 bases: TGTGCCAGCAGCTTCGGTGAAAAACTGTTTTTT. It yields the protein CASSFGEKLFF.

This clone was observed once. The V call is TRBV19, the J call TRBJ1-2; 9 bases line up with TRBD1. The trim removed 4 bases at V and 7 bases at J, leaving 10 bases unmatched. CDR1 and CDR2 (germline): LNHDA, SQIVND (reference sequence). The CDR3 is 15 amino acids. The CDR3 sequence: CASSTGTGRTLGYTF. As DNA, the CDR3 is TGTGCCAGTAGTACCGGGACAGGGAGGACCCTTGGCTACACCTTC.

This chain uses TRBV4-2 with TRBJ1-5, with D possibly matching TRBD1 (6 bases). The V gene's germline CDR1 is LGHNA and CDR2 YNFKEQ. Trimming removed 1 base at V and 3 bases at J, with 13 bases between. The CDR3 is 16 residues long. The CDR3 region is CASSQGGAGDNQPQHF. CDR3 DNA: TGTGCCAGCAGCCAAGGAGGGGCAGGGGACAATCAGCCCCAGCATTTT.

This clone was seen a few times. V usage is TRBV9 and J usage is TRBJ2-2, with 9 bases matching TRBD2. This CDR3 spans 20 amino acids. After removal of 0 bases from V and 0 bases from J, the junction contained 12 bases not matched to a gene. Germline V gene data show CDR1 as SGDLS and CDR2 as YYNGEE. The CDR3 nucleotides read TGTGCCAGCAGCGTAGCCGTCGGGCTAGCGGGGACCCCGAACACCGGGGAGCTGTTTTTT. Amino acids: CASSVAVGLAGTPNTGELFF.

The gene calls are TRBV7-9 and TRBJ2-3, with TRBD2 matching over 9 bases. Trimming at V came to 3 bases and at J to 3 bases, leaving 4 bases not matched to a gene. Germline-derived CDR1 and CDR2 are SEHNR and FQNEAQ (reference sequence). This CDR3 has 15 residues. The CDR3 DNA is TGTGCCAGCAGCTTTAGACTAGCGGTAACAGATACGCAGTATTTT. As protein: CASSFRLAVTDTQYF.

CDR3 nucleotides: TGTGCCAGCTCCCCGGGAGAGGAGACCCAGTACTTC. Protein: CASSPGEETQYF. The rearrangement uses TRBV18 and TRBJ2-5, with D possibly matching TRBD2 (6 bases). The CDR3 consists of 12 residues. Per germline, CDR1 KGHSH and CDR2 LQKENI. The germline V and J ends were trimmed by 6 bases and 5 bases, with 10 bases remaining between them.

V is TRBV27 and J is TRBJ1-6, with D perhaps matching TRBD1 (5 bases). The CDR3 covers 15 residues. V was pared by 4 bases and J by 7 bases, with 14 bases between. CDR1 and CDR2 from the germline V gene are MNHEY and SMNVEV (reference sequence). The CDR3 nucleotides read TGTGCCAGCAGTTCCACAGGTTTTTACAATTCACCCCTCCACTTT. This sequence encodes CASSSTGFYNSPLHF.

In DNA, the CDR3 is TGCGCCAGCAGTCTACCGGGGGGGCACTGGGATGAAAAACTGTTTTTT. Translation gives CASSLPGGHWDEKLFF. The chain is built from TRBV23-1 and TRBJ1-4, with a tentative D call TRBD1 (6 bases). TRBV23-1 counts as an open reading frame of uncertain function. The V end was cut by 4 bases, the J end by 6 bases, with 18 bases between. The CDR3 loop spans 16 amino acids.

This clone has more than one count but fewer than ten. This chain connects TRBV28 to TRBJ2-7, with unresolved D. The CDR3 has 14 amino acids. CDR1 and CDR2 (germline): MDHEN, SYDVKM. V was trimmed by 3 bases and J by 1 base, leaving 10 bases between them. The CDR3 DNA follows: TGTGCCAGCAGTTTTAATGGAGCGTCCTACGAGCAGTACTTC. Residues: CASSFNGASYEQYF.

V and J are TRBV28 and TRBJ2-3; D perhaps matches TRBD1 (6 bases). V was clipped by 5 bases and J by 0 bases, with 15 bases between them. CDR1 is MDHEN, CDR2 SYDVKM, per germline. This CDR3 is built from 16 residues. CDR3 in amino acids: CASSPDSISSTDTQYF. In DNA form, the CDR3 reads TGTGCCAGCAGTCCGGACAGTATTTCTAGCACAGATACGCAGTATTTT.

V usage is TRBV28 and J usage is TRBJ1-5, with D unclear. Trimming took off 8 bases at V and 7 bases at J, with 18 bases between the two ends. Germline values: CDR1 MDHEN, CDR2 SYDVKM. This CDR3 comprises 14 residues. The CDR3, as DNA: TGTGCCAGCTTCGAGGCATCTCGGCCCCAGCCCCAGCATTTT. Translation: CASFEASRPQPQHF.

The chain uses TRBV7-2 and TRBJ1-2; 7 nucleotides align to TRBD1. The length of the CDR3 is 15 residues. V gave up 5 bases and J gave up 0 bases; unmatched junction bases: 6. Per germline, CDR1 SGHTA and CDR2 FQGNSA. The CDR3 loop reads CASSEYRGANYGYTF. CDR3 coding DNA: TGTGCCAGCAGCGAATACAGGGGAGCTAACTATGGCTACACCTTC.

The rearrangement uses TRBV5-4 and TRBJ1-6; 9 bases match TRBD1. Looked up from germline, CDR1 is SGHNT and CDR2 is YYREEE (reference sequence). This CDR3 spans 15 amino acids. V lost 0 bases and J lost 11; bases outside the gene matches: 6. CDR3 nucleotide sequence: TGTGCCAGCAGCTTGGCCGGACAGGGGTTTACACCCCTCCACTTT. Amino acids: CASSLAGQGFTPLHF.

This clone was observed a handful of times. V gene TRBV28 combines with J gene TRBJ1-5; D unclear. CDR3 size: 16 residues. CDR1 is MDHEN, CDR2 SYDVKM, per germline. V lost 8 bases to trimming and J lost 5 bases, with 22 bases between them. The CDR3 nucleotides read TGTGCCAGCGCTTTGTGGGGAGGGAGCCTACATCAGCCCCAGCATTTT. It encodes CASALWGGSLHQPQHF.

This chain links TRBV28 with TRBJ1-4; D might be TRBD1 (5 bases). This CDR3 comprises 13 residues. The V and J ends lost 9 bases and 2 bases respectively, with 10 bases between them. CDR1 MDHEN and CDR2 SYDVKM come from the germline V gene. The CDR3 loop is CASNRGTNEKLFF. The CDR3 DNA reads TGTGCCAGTAATCGGGGGACTAATGAAAAACTGTTTTTT.

There are a few counts of this clone. The V and J genes are TRBV7-2 and TRBJ2-3, with D perhaps matching TRBD1 (5 bases). V gave up 5 bases and J gave up 2 bases, with 14 bases separating them. The CDR3 runs to 15 residues. Germline V gives CDR1 SGHTA, CDR2 FQGNSA. The CDR3 DNA reads TGTGCCAGCAGCCTAACAGGAAAGACCACAGATACGCAGTATTTT. Translated, it gives CASSLTGKTTDTQYF.

The rearrangement joins TRBV5-1 to TRBJ2-1; 8 bases map to TRBD2. Trimming at V came to 0 bases and at J to 4 bases, leaving 9 bases not matched to a gene. CDR1 and CDR2 (germline): SGHRS, YFSETQ. This CDR3 is built from 17 residues. This chain's CDR3 is CASSLVGSGVQYNEQFF. The CDR3 DNA follows: TGCGCCAGCAGCTTGGTAGGTAGCGGGGTACAATACAATGAGCAGTTCTTC.

This clone was seen a single time. The J gene is TRBJ2-1, the V gene TRBV5-4; the match to TRBD1 covers 11 bases. CDR3 length equals 15 residues. V was pared by 4 bases and J by 8 bases, with 8 bases of the junction left unmatched. Per germline, CDR1 SGHNT and CDR2 YYREEE (reference sequence). The CDR3, as DNA: TGTGCCAGCAGCCACGGACAGGGGGCGTTCGATGAGCAGTTCTTC. As protein: CASSHGQGAFDEQFF.

The count of this clone is one. The chain carries TRBV6-1 and TRBJ2-7; 7 bases line up with TRBD1. V was pared by 3 bases and J by 5 bases, with 1 base of the junction left unmatched. Germline lookup yields CDR1 MNHNS and CDR2 SASEGT. The CDR3 covers 12 residues. DNA of the CDR3: TGTGCCAGCAGTGACACAGGGGACGAGCAGTACTTC. Protein: CASSDTGDEQYF.

J is TRBJ1-1 and V is TRBV7-9; D not resolved. The V and J ends lost 8 bases and 4 bases respectively, with 11 bases between them. In germline, CDR1 is SEHNR, CDR2 FQNEAQ (reference sequence). CDR3 length equals 12 residues. CDR3 DNA sequence: TGTGCCAGCGCCCAAATCGGCACTGAAGCTTTCTTT. Translated, it gives CASAQIGTEAFF. Complete variable domain (other parts from reference TRBV7-9 and TRBJ1-1): DTGVSQNPRHKITKRGQNVTFRCDPISEHNRLYWYRQTLGQGPEFLTYFQNEAQLEKSRLLSDRFSAERPKGSFSTLEIQRTEQGDSAMYLCASAQIGTEAFFGQGTRLTVV.

J is TRBJ1-4 and V is TRBV6-6, with a tentative D call TRBD1 (5 bases). CDR1 and CDR2 (germline): MNHNY, SVGAGI (reference sequence). Trimming pared 4 bases from V and 4 bases from J, leaving 13 bases between. The CDR3 extends over 15 amino acids. This CDR3 is CASSSGGDGNEKLFF. CDR3 sequence (DNA): TGTGCCAGCAGTTCTGGGGGGGATGGTAATGAAAAACTGTTTTTT.

This clone was seen a handful of times. The V and J genes are TRBV5-1 and TRBJ2-1, with 7 bases fitting TRBD2. The V segment lost 4 bases and the J segment 4 bases; nucleotides outside the gene matches: 17. The germline V gene has CDR1 SGHRS and CDR2 YFSETQ. This CDR3 spans 18 amino acids. The chain's CDR3 is CASSAALGTTAGYNEQFF. The CDR3 nucleotides read TGCGCCAGCAGCGCCGCGTTAGGGACTACCGCGGGATACAATGAGCAGTTCTTC.

CDR3 DNA sequence: TGTGCCAGCAGGGCCGGGACAGTTAACTCTGGGGCCAACGTCCTGACTTTC. Residues: CASRAGTVNSGANVLTF. The genes are TRBV2 and TRBJ2-6; TRBD1 matches 7 bases. CDR3 size: 17 residues. From germline, CDR1 is SNHLY and CDR2 FYNNEI. J gave up 0 bases and V 6 bases, and 8 bases lay outside the gene matches.

This clone was picked up a small number of times. This chain joins TRBV11-3 and TRBJ2-5; D may be TRBD2 (7 bases). V lost 0 bases, J lost 7 bases, and 15 bases lay in between. The length of the CDR3 is 15 residues. Germline V gene sequence: CDR1 SGHNT, CDR2 YENEEA. The CDR3 nucleotides read TGTGCCAGCAGCTTAGAACGTGGACTAGGGGGGACCCAGTACTTC. Translated, it gives CASSLERGLGGTQYF.

This CDR3 is CAWSAASGRAWEQYV. For the CDR3, the DNA is TGTGCCTGGAGTGCCGCTAGCGGGAGGGCTTGGGAGCAGTACGTC. This sequence joins TRBV30 and TRBJ2-7; TRBD2 matches 12 bases. CDR3 length: 15 residues. In germline, CDR1 is GTSNPN, CDR2 SVGIG (reference sequence). V dropped 1 base and J dropped 7; count of bases not matched to a gene: 8.